The rows below give T cell receptor beta chains drawn from one sample of a study of blood T cell repertoires in COVID-19. Sequencing used immunoSEQ multiplex PCR; TCRdb keeps in-frame clones, though not all of them. The sample records fewer than 500,000 clones, 86% being singletons. Input material: peripheral blood. The receptor set was obtained from a woman aged 30 to 39 with active or convalescent COVID-19. Each CDR3 is given with its conserved first and last residue. The D gene is left open where the match is weak.

v_call: TRBV3-1/TRBV3-2
j_call: TRBJ2-4
d_call: TRBD2
cdr3_nt: TGTGCCAGCAGCCGAGCGGGGGTAGCCAAAAACATTCAGTACTTC
cdr3_aa: CASSRAGVAKNIQYF

v_call: TRBV3-1/TRBV3-2
j_call: TRBJ1-1
d_call: .
cdr3_nt: TGTGCCAGCAGCTTTGACAGGAACACTGAAGCTTTCTTT
cdr3_aa: CASSFDRNTEAFF

v_call: TRBV24-1
j_call: TRBJ2-7
d_call: .
cdr3_nt: TGTGCCACCAGTGATCGCAACTCGGGGGAGCAGTACTTC
cdr3_aa: CATSDRNSGEQYF

v_call: TRBV6-5
j_call: TRBJ2-7
d_call: TRBD1
cdr3_nt: TGTGCCAGCAGGACCAGGACAGGCGACTCCTACGAGCAGTACTTC
cdr3_aa: CASRTRTGDSYEQYF

v_call: TRBV27
j_call: TRBJ1-2
d_call: TRBD1
cdr3_nt: TGTGCCAGCAGTAGCCTCTACAGGGGAAACACTGATGGCTACACCTTC
cdr3_aa: CASSSLYRGNTDGYTF

v_call: TRBV11-2
j_call: TRBJ1-2
d_call: TRBD1
cdr3_nt: TGTGCCAGCACCGGGGGACAGGGGAATGGCTACACCTTC
cdr3_aa: CASTGGQGNGYTF

v_call: TRBV28
j_call: TRBJ1-2
d_call: .
cdr3_nt: TGTGCCAGCAGCGCCCGCGGGGGTCCATATGGCTACACCTTC
cdr3_aa: CASSARGGPYGYTF

v_call: TRBV19
j_call: TRBJ2-7
d_call: .
cdr3_nt: TGTGCCAGTAGCTTCGGACAGAGCTACGAGCAGTACTTC
cdr3_aa: CASSFGQSYEQYF

v_call: TRBV10-3
j_call: TRBJ1-4
d_call: TRBD1
cdr3_nt: TGTGCCATCAGCCCGACAGGGGGCCCTGAAAAACTGTTTTTT
cdr3_aa: CAISPTGGPEKLFF

v_call: TRBV6-6
j_call: TRBJ2-1
d_call: .
cdr3_nt: TGTGCCAGCAGTTATTTTTTAGGGGACAATGAGCAGTTCTTC
cdr3_aa: CASSYFLGDNEQFF

v_call: TRBV19
j_call: TRBJ1-2
d_call: .
cdr3_nt: TGTGCCAGTACCGACTTCGGGGACTACACCTTC
cdr3_aa: CASTDFGDYTF

v_call: TRBV7-8
j_call: TRBJ2-1
d_call: .
cdr3_nt: TGTGCCAGCAGCCCACGGGACTTATCGGAGCAGTTCTTC
cdr3_aa: CASSPRDLSEQFF

v_call: TRBV5-4
j_call: TRBJ1-2
d_call: .
cdr3_nt: TGTGCCAGCAGCTTGTGGGAGTTTTGGATAAATGGCTACACCTTC
cdr3_aa: CASSLWEFWINGYTF

v_call: TRBV11-2
j_call: TRBJ1-4
d_call: .
cdr3_nt: TGTGCCAGCAGCTTAGATCCCGGACACTCAACTAATGAAAAACTGTTTTTT
cdr3_aa: CASSLDPGHSTNEKLFF

v_call: TRBV6-5
j_call: TRBJ1-6
d_call: TRBD1
cdr3_nt: TGTGCCAGCAGTTACGAGAGGACAGGGAGGGGATCACCCCTCCACTTT
cdr3_aa: CASSYERTGRGSPLHF

v_call: TRBV23-1
j_call: TRBJ1-6
d_call: TRBD1
cdr3_nt: TGCGCCAGCAGACAGGGGGGGATAATTAGCTCCTATAATTCACCCCTCCACTTT
cdr3_aa: CASRQGGIISSYNSPLHF

v_call: TRBV23-1
j_call: TRBJ1-5
d_call: .
cdr3_nt: TGCGCCAGCAGTCAAACAGGCTATAGCAATCAGCCCCAGCATTTT
cdr3_aa: CASSQTGYSNQPQHF

v_call: TRBV30
j_call: TRBJ1-4
d_call: TRBD1
cdr3_nt: TGTGCCTGGAGTTATGGGGGAAGGACAGGGGAATCAAGACAGGAAAAACTGTTTTTT
cdr3_aa: CAWSYGGRTGESRQEKLFF

v_call: TRBV7-8
j_call: TRBJ2-5
d_call: .
cdr3_nt: TGTGCCAGCACCGGACTCGGCAGCCAAGAGACCCAGTACTTC
cdr3_aa: CASTGLGSQETQYF